Shown below are 10 T cell receptor beta chains from a single sample sequenced in a study of shared clonotypes between healthy human individuals. Clones were sequenced by immunoSEQ multiplex PCR, and TCRdb holds only the in-frame ones, with some missing. The sample holds 2 million or so clones, 95% seen once. Sequenced input: naive CD4+ T cells sorted from blood. Subset: CD45RA+ positively selected. The receptors originated from a man younger than 30 in good health.

J is TRBJ2-1 and V is TRBV11-2, with 11 bases identical to TRBD2. CDR1 is SGHAT and CDR2 is FQNNGV in the germline V gene. J was trimmed by 15 bases and V by 7 bases; bases with no gene match: 11. The CDR3 loop spans 13 amino acids. CDR3 region: CASTDSGRASRFF. The DNA for the CDR3 is TGTGCCAGCACCGATAGCGGGAGGGCCAGTAGGTTCTTC. The full variable domain, with the rest looked up from reference TRBV11-2 and TRBJ2-1, is EAGVAQSPRYKIIEKRQSVAFWCNPISGHATLYWYQQILGQGPKLLIQFQNNGVVDDSQLPKDRFSAERLKGVDSTLKIQPAKLEDSAVYLCASTDSGRASRFFGPGTRLTVL.

The CDR3 protein is CASSLGDAGERTSPLHF. CDR3 sequence (DNA): TGCGCCAGCAGCCTGGGGGACGCAGGGGAGAGAACTTCACCCCTCCACTTT. The chain couples TRBV4-1 to TRBJ1-6, with a possible D match to TRBD1 (6 bases). The CDR3 totals 17 residues. V shed 4 bases and J shed 9 bases, with 22 bases lying between them. Germline-derived CDR1 and CDR2 are MGHRA and YSYEKL.

V and J are TRBV10-2 and TRBJ2-6; unclear D gene. Germline values: CDR1 WSHSY, CDR2 SAAADI. The V and J ends lost 9 bases and 2 bases respectively, with 11 bases between them. The CDR3 covers 14 residues. The CDR3 loop is CASTWSAGANVLTF. In DNA, the CDR3 is TGCGCCAGTACATGGAGTGCTGGGGCCAACGTCCTGACTTTC.

In DNA form, the CDR3 reads TGCAGCGTTGAACTATGGACAGGGGCTAACTATGGCTACACCTTC. Translating it yields CSVELWTGANYGYTF. V is TRBV29-1 and J is TRBJ1-2; 9 nucleotides line up with TRBD1. The CDR3 consists of 15 residues. V lost 2 bases, J lost 0 bases, and 4 bases stayed unmatched. Germline CDR1 reads SQVTM; CDR2 reads ANQGSEA.

In this sample, this clone turned up a few times. J is TRBJ1-5 and V is TRBV25-1; D remains ambiguous. Germline CDR1 is MGHDK and CDR2 is SYGVNS. V was shortened by 2 bases and J by 2 bases, with 10 bases between the two germline ends. The CDR3 length is 15 residues. CDR3 residues: CASSEPGGRNQPQHF. The CDR3 nucleotides are TGTGCCAGCAGTGAACCAGGAGGCCGCAATCAGCCCCAGCATTTT. Full variable domain (outside the CDR3, taken from reference TRBV25-1 and TRBJ1-5): EADIYQTPRYLVIGTGKKITLECSQTMGHDKMYWYQQDPGMELHLIHYSYGVNSTEKGDLSSESTVSRIRTEHFPLTLESARPSHTSQYLCASSEPGGRNQPQHFGDGTRLSIL.

The chain carries TRBV6-1 and TRBJ1-2; D might be TRBD1 (6 bases). Germline V lookup: CDR1 MNHNS, CDR2 SASEGT. The CDR3 is 13 residues long. V gave up 2 bases and J gave up 4 bases, with 8 bases separating them. CDR3 sequence reads: CASSETGTYGYTF. DNA for the CDR3: TGTGCCAGCAGTGAAACAGGGACCTATGGCTACACCTTC.

The chain is built from TRBV5-4 and TRBJ2-3; maybe TRBD2 (6 bases). The CDR3 covers 15 residues. V was clipped by 5 bases and J by 0 bases, with 13 bases between them. Germline V gene data show CDR1 as SGHNT and CDR2 as YYREEE (reference sequence). For the CDR3, the DNA is TGTGCCAGCAGATTCTCTAGCGAAAGCACAGATACGCAGTATTTT. It encodes CASRFSSESTDTQYF.

The count of this clone is one. The rearrangement joins TRBV7-2 to TRBJ1-5; no clear D. CDR3 length: 16 amino acids. V was shortened by 1 base and J by 2 bases, with 12 bases between the two germline ends. Germline CDR1 is SGHTA and CDR2 is FQGNSA. CDR3 coding DNA: TGTGCCAGCAGCTTAGTTGCTCTTCCTGGCAATCAGCCCCAGCATTTT. Protein product: CASSLVALPGNQPQHF.

Points on this clone: Within the sample, other DNA sequences also encode this same CDR3. V gene TRBV20-1 combines with J gene TRBJ1-1; no reliable D call. The CDR3 runs to 11 residues. CDR1 and CDR2 from the germline V gene are DFQATT and SNEGSKA (reference sequence). Trimming took off 2 bases at V and 5 bases at J, with 6 bases between the two ends. This CDR3 is CSARSGTEAFF. The CDR3, as DNA: TGCAGTGCTAGATCGGGTACTGAAGCTTTCTTT.

This chain uses TRBV2 with TRBJ2-7; TRBD1 might be the D (6 bases). Trimming cost V 6 bases and J 4 bases, with 13 bases left between them. Germline V CDR1 and CDR2: SNHLY, FYNNEI. The CDR3 has 13 residues. CDR3: CASRTGTRYEQYF. CDR3 DNA: TGTGCCAGCAGGACCGGGACAAGATACGAGCAGTACTTC.